This TCR beta chain appears in the sequencing data of a study of blood T cells in healthy people across ages. Using a J-beta primer mix together with a sample-barcoded 5' primer, a second PCR was run for about 6 to 12 cycles. In TCRdb, the 5' RACE reads were re-called with MiXCR into one record per CDR3 protein. This table has 1.5 million to 1.8 million distinct CDR3 sequences, roughly 43% appearing once. This receptor was identified in a woman under 30 in good health. The sequencing sample was made of blood.

The CDR3 DNA is TGTGCCAGCAGTTCAGACGACAGCCACTACGAGCAGTACTTC. This encodes CASSSDDSHYEQYF. The chain combines TRBV27 with TRBJ2-7, with D possibly matching TRBD1 (5 bases). The V end was cut by 4 bases, the J end by 3 bases, with 13 bases between. Per germline, CDR1 MNHEY and CDR2 SMNVEV (reference sequence). The CDR3 has 14 amino acids.